This TCR beta chain was documented in a study of CD8+ T cells in alopecia areata. The study, taken as a whole, reports: Among the cells sequenced in scalp samples are also the resident alphabeta T cells of normal skin.

Details on this clone: The antigen is not known. These gene names are mouse names. The read finishes 4 residues shy of the CDR3 end, and the germline J gene is used to complete it. Different DNA sequences within this sample yield the same CDR3.

Germline CDR1 is NSQYPW and CDR2 is LRSPGD (reference sequence). V was clipped by 1 base and J by 0 bases, with 9 bases between them. The CDR3 spans 15 residues. Sequencing used cDNA as its template, made by extracting RNA and reverse transcribing it. The data were produced by immunoSEQ multiplex PCR, yet TCRdb's version contains in-frame clones alone and is incomplete. This sample carries under 350,000 clones, none of them present only once. Pooled cutaneous lymph node cells were sorted using CD4, CD8alpha, NKG2D, NKG2ACE and other markers. This receptor was identified in a C3H/HeJ mouse with alopecia areata. This strain's MHC haplotype is H2-k. The sample consisted of CD4+ T cells sorted from a lymph node. The chain uses TRBV1 and TRBJ1-2, with D uncertain. Partial CDR3 DNA: TGCACCTGCAGTGCAGCCCCAGGAGCAAACTCC. Its translation: CTCSAAPGANS. The full CDR3 sequence reads CTCSAAPGANSDYTF.